These 21 T cell receptor beta chains share one sample of origin, sequenced in a study of blood T cells in healthy people across ages. Next came a second PCR, run for roughly 6 to 11 cycles, which used a sample-barcoded 5' primer along with a J-beta primer mix. TCRdb recomputed calls from the 5' RACE reads with MiXCR, one row per CDR3 protein. Of around 1,900,000 distinct CDR3 sequences listed, approximately 40% are singletons. The sequenced sample consisted of blood. The receptors stem from a human donor in good health.

There are a few counts of this clonotype. The chain employs TRBV25-1 and TRBJ2-1; D call uncertain. With 8 bases removed from V and 0 bases from J, the gap between germline ends came to 11 bases. Germline V lookup: CDR1 MGHDK, CDR2 SYGVNS. The CDR3 consists of 14 residues. CDR3 residues: CASPTVSSYNEQFF. The DNA of the CDR3 is TGTGCCAGCCCGACTGTTAGCTCCTACAATGAGCAGTTCTTC.

V and J are TRBV20-1 and TRBJ2-3, with 10 bases matching TRBD2. Trimming cost V 0 bases and J 2 bases; bases outside gene matches: 11. Per the germline V gene, CDR1 is DFQATT and CDR2 is SNEGSKA (reference sequence). The length of the CDR3 is 18 residues. The CDR3 is CSARDVAGGPRHTDTQYF. In nucleotides, the CDR3 is TGCAGTGCTAGAGATGTAGCGGGGGGACCCCGACACACAGATACGCAGTATTTT.

Concerning this clonotype: At one end, the junction sequence differs from germline, possibly due to a read error. The chain employs TRBV2 and TRBJ2-1; unclear D gene. Germline values: CDR1 SNHLY, CDR2 FYNNEI. This CDR3 spans 15 amino acids. In DNA form, the CDR3 reads TGTGCCGGCAGCGTATATAGAGTTTCCTACAATGAGCAGTTCTTC. Translating gives CAGSVYRVSYNEQFF.

This clonotype was found a few times. The rearrangement uses TRBV20-1 and TRBJ2-4; possibly TRBD1 for D (7 bases). Germline V CDR1 and CDR2: DFQATT, SNEGSKA (reference sequence). The CDR3 extends over 12 amino acids. Between the trimmed V and J ends, which lost 5 bases and 13 bases, there was a span of 18 bases. CDR3 coding DNA: TGCAGTGCTTCCCAGGGGGAACGGGAGCAGTACTTC. This sequence encodes CSASQGEREQYF.

This clonotype came up a few times. The chain has TRBV24-1 and TRBJ2-3, with 7 nucleotides matching TRBD1. This CDR3 is built from 16 residues. Germline V gene lookup returns CDR1 KGHDR and CDR2 SFDVKD. The trim removed 2 bases at V and 3 bases at J, leaving 7 bases unmatched. CDR3 nucleotides: TGTGCCACCAGTGATTCCTGGACAGGAACTACAGATACGCAGTATTTT. Its translation: CATSDSWTGTTDTQYF.

The chain carries TRBV7-9 and TRBJ1-4; tentative D call: TRBD1 (5 bases). The germline gives CDR1 SEHNR, CDR2 FQNEAQ (reference sequence). V was pared by 2 bases and J by 8 bases, with 15 bases between. CDR3 length: 15 amino acids. The CDR3 sequence: CASSLSRVGKEKLFF. The DNA of the CDR3 is TGTGCCAGCAGCTTAAGCAGGGTAGGAAAAGAAAAACTGTTTTTT.

This clonotype was seen only a few times. V is TRBV9 and J is TRBJ2-1; D unclear. There are 15 residues in the CDR3. Germline V CDR1 and CDR2: SGDLS, YYNGEE. V was clipped by 4 bases and J by 7 bases, with 18 bases between them. CDR3 in DNA: TGTGCCAGCAGCCCCCGGCTCAATTTCCTGAATGAGCAGTTCTTC. It specifies CASSPRLNFLNEQFF.

This clonotype was found a few times. The V and J genes are TRBV18 and TRBJ2-7; TRBD2 might be the D (5 bases). The CDR3 loop spans 15 amino acids. Germline CDR1 is KGHSH and CDR2 is LQKENI. V lost 1 base, J lost 1 base, and 11 bases lay in between. The CDR3 DNA reads TGTGCCAGCTCACCACAGGAGGTACTGTCCTACGAGCAGTACTTC. Translating gives CASSPQEVLSYEQYF. Variable domain in full (rest from reference TRBV18 and TRBJ2-7): NAGVMQNPRHLVRRRGQEARLRCSPMKGHSHVYWYRQLPEEGLKFMVYLQKENIIDESGMPKERFSAEFPKEGPSILRIQQVVRGDSAAYFCASSPQEVLSYEQYFGPGTRLTVT.

The chain recombines TRBV4-1 with TRBJ2-7; no clear D gene. The ends were cut back, 2 bases at V and 0 bases at J, with 11 bases in the middle. The CDR3 totals 15 residues. The germline V gene encodes CDR1 MGHRA and CDR2 YSYEKL. CDR3 DNA sequence: TGCGCCAGCAGCCAAACTACACTGGGCTCCTACGAGCAGTACTTC. It codes for CASSQTTLGSYEQYF.

V gene TRBV7-2 combines with J gene TRBJ1-1; no reliable D call. V was pared by 6 bases and J by 7 bases, with 21 bases between. This CDR3 has 15 residues. Germline CDR1 reads SGHTA; CDR2 reads FQGNSA. CDR3 region: CASSSQVGQWGEAFF. The CDR3 coding sequence is TGTGCCAGCAGTTCTCAAGTAGGGCAATGGGGTGAAGCTTTCTTT. The complete variable domain, with remaining parts taken from reference TRBV7-2 and TRBJ1-1, reads GAGVSQSPSNKVTEKGKDVELRCDPISGHTALYWYRQSLGQGLEFLIYFQGNSAPDKSGLPSDRFSAERTGGSVSTLTIQRTQQEDSAVYLCASSSQVGQWGEAFFGQGTRLTVV.

V and J are TRBV20-1 and TRBJ2-1; the D is unclear. The CDR3 loop spans 18 amino acids. V shed 0 bases and J shed 5 bases, with 23 bases lying between them. Germline CDR1 is DFQATT and CDR2 is SNEGSKA (reference sequence). CDR3 nucleotide sequence: TGCAGTGCTAGAGATCTAGGCGGTCAGTTGATGAAGCACAATGAGCAGTTCTTC. This codes for CSARDLGGQLMKHNEQFF.

V and J are TRBV4-3 and TRBJ1-2, with TRBD1 as a possible D gene (5 bases). Germline CDR1 is LGHNA and CDR2 is YSLEER. The CDR3 is 15 residues long. The ends were cut back, 2 bases at V and 2 bases at J, with 12 bases in the middle. CDR3 protein: CASSQSRQTNYGYTF. CDR3 in DNA: TGCGCCAGCAGCCAATCTAGACAGACAAACTATGGCTACACCTTC.

A few counts support this clonotype. The chain has TRBV28 and TRBJ2-1; D is unclear. The CDR3 loop spans 14 amino acids. Germline CDR1 MDHEN, CDR2 SYDVKM. V was shortened by 2 bases and J by 5 bases, with 10 bases between the two germline ends. The CDR3 loop is CASSLVQVHNEQFF. In DNA, the CDR3 is TGTGCCAGCAGTTTAGTGCAGGTCCACAATGAGCAGTTCTTC. Based on the CDR3 plus reference TRBV28 and TRBJ2-1, the full variable domain is DVKVTQSSRYLVKRTGEKVFLECVQDMDHENMFWYRQDPGLGLRLIYFSYDVKMKEKGDIPEGYSVSREKKERFSLILESASTNQTSMYLCASSLVQVHNEQFFGPGTRLTVL.

There are a few counts of this clonotype. The chain couples TRBV11-2 to TRBJ2-7, with D unclear. Germline V gene lookup returns CDR1 SGHAT and CDR2 FQNNGV. The CDR3 loop spans 16 amino acids. V shed 2 bases and J shed 0 bases, with 14 bases lying between them. CDR3 bases: TGTGCCAGCAGCTTAATAGGCTATGGGCTCTCCTACGAGCAGTACTTC. This gives the protein CASSLIGYGLSYEQYF.

The rearrangement joins TRBV20-1 to TRBJ2-3; 7 nucleotides line up with TRBD1. Germline values: CDR1 DFQATT, CDR2 SNEGSKA (reference sequence). The CDR3 consists of 17 residues. V lost 3 bases, J lost 4 bases, and 16 bases stayed unmatched. CDR3 residues: CSARMWRVAGGADTQYF. In DNA form, the CDR3 reads TGCAGTGCTAGGATGTGGCGGGTAGCAGGGGGAGCAGATACGCAGTATTTT.

Worth noting for this clonotype: The CDR3 ends on some other residue instead of the conserved phenylalanine or tryptophan, so this is likely a read error. J is TRBJ2-3 and V is TRBV6-2 or TRBV6-3, with D perhaps matching TRBD1 (6 bases). The CDR3 runs 16 residues. Trimming left V 5 bases short and J 5 bases short, with 20 bases between. Per germline, CDR1 MNHEY and CDR2 SVGEGT. The CDR3 sequence is CASSGHRERRKDTQYL. As DNA, the CDR3 is TGTGCCAGCAGTGGACACAGGGAGAGGAGGAAAGATACGCAGTATTTG.

This chain's CDR3 is CASNTGVYNEQFF. For the CDR3, the DNA is TGTGCCAGCAACACGGGGGTCTACAATGAGCAGTTCTTC. The rearrangement uses TRBV2 and TRBJ2-1; D might be TRBD2 (6 bases). This CDR3 is 13 amino acids long. Germline CDR1 is SNHLY and CDR2 is FYNNEI. V dropped 7 bases and J dropped 3 bases, with 10 bases sitting between them.

The rearrangement links TRBV4-3 to TRBJ1-1, with unresolved D. The V and J ends lost 0 bases and 0 bases respectively, with 14 bases between them. This CDR3 is built from 17 residues. Germline CDR1 and CDR2: LGHNA and YSLEER. CDR3 sequence reads: CASSQDRREALNTEAFF. CDR3 DNA: TGCGCCAGCAGCCAAGACCGGAGAGAGGCCCTGAACACTGAAGCTTTCTTT.

This clonotype is a singleton in its sample. Possible read error: a much larger clone is one base away. V and J are TRBV11-1 and TRBJ2-1; 9 bases fit TRBD1. Trimming cost V 4 bases and J 7 bases; bases outside gene matches: 8. Germline V gives CDR1 SGHAT, CDR2 FQDESV (reference sequence). The length of the CDR3 is 15 residues. This chain's CDR3 is CASSSTGGAANEQFF. DNA of the CDR3: TGTGCCAGCAGCTCAACAGGGGGCGCGGCGAATGAGCAGTTCTTC.

This clonotype was detected ten times or more. This sequence joins TRBV20-1 and TRBJ1-2; D not certain. Germline V gene lookup returns CDR1 DFQATT and CDR2 SNEGSKA (reference sequence). V was pared by 0 bases and J by 4 bases, with 15 bases between. CDR3 size: 15 residues. This chain's CDR3 is CSARETGGRSYGYTF. CDR3 in DNA: TGCAGTGCTAGAGAAACCGGTGGCAGGTCCTATGGCTACACCTTC.

The rearrangement joins TRBV2 to TRBJ1-6; 7 nucleotides match TRBD1. Germline lookup yields CDR1 SNHLY and CDR2 FYNNEI. This CDR3 comprises 14 residues. The ends lost 11 bases at V and 5 bases at J; junction bases unmatched: 9. The CDR3 nucleotides read TGTGCCGGTCAGGGGACAGCTAATAATTCACCCCTCCACTTT. Protein sequence: CAGQGTANNSPLHF.